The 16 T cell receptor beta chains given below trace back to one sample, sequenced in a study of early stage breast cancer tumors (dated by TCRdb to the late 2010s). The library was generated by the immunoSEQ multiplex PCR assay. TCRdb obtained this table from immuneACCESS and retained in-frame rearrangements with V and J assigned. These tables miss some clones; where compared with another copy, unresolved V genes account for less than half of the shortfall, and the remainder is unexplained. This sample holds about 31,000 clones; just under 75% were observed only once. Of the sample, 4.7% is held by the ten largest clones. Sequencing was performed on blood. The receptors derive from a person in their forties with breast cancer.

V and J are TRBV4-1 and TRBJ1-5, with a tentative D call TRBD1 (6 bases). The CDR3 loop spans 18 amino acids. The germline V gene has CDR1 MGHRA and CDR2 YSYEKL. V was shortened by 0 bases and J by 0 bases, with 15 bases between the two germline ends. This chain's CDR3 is CASSQETGNPYSNQPQHF. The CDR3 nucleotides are TGCGCCAGCAGCCAAGAAACAGGGAACCCCTATAGCAATCAGCCCCAGCATTTT.

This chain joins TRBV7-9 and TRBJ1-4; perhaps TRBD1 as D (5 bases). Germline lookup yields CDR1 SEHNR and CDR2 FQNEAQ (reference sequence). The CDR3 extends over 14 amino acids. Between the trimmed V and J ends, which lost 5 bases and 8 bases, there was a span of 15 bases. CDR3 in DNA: TGTGCCAGCAGCCATGGCAGGGTTGAGGAAAAACTGTTTTTT. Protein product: CASSHGRVEEKLFF.

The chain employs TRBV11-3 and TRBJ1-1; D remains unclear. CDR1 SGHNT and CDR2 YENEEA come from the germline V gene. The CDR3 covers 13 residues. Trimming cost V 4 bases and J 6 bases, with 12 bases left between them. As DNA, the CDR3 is TGTGCCAGCAGCTCACCTAGGCGGGCTGAAGCTTTCTTT. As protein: CASSSPRRAEAFF.

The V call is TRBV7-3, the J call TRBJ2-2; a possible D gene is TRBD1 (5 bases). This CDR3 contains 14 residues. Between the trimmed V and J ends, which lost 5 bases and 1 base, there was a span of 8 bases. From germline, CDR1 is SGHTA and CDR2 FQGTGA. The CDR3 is CASSTQGNTGELFF. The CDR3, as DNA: TGTGCCAGCAGCACGCAGGGGAACACCGGGGAGCTGTTTTTT.

Here the CDR3 DNA reads TGTGCCAGCAGTGATTTTCGAGGCGACTCCTACGAGCAGTACTTC. Amino acids: CASSDFRGDSYEQYF. V and J are TRBV2 and TRBJ2-7; D unclear. The CDR3 covers 15 residues. Germline loops: CDR1 SNHLY, CDR2 FYNNEI. V was shortened by 3 bases and J by 0 bases, with 12 bases between the two germline ends. Based on the CDR3 plus reference TRBV2 and TRBJ2-7, the full variable domain is EPEVTQTPSHQVTQMGQEVILRCVPISNHLYFYWYRQILGQKVEFLVSFYNNEISEKSEIFDDQFSVERPDGSNFTLKIRSTKLEDSAMYFCASSDFRGDSYEQYFGPGTRLTVT.

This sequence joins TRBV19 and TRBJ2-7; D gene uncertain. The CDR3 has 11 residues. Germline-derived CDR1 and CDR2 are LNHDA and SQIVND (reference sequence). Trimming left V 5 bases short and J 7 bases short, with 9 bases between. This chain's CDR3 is CASSASEEQYF. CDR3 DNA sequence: TGTGCCAGTAGTGCGTCGGAGGAGCAGTACTTC. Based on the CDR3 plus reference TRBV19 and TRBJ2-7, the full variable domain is DGGITQSPKYLFRKEGQNVTLSCEQNLNHDAMYWYRQDPGQGLRLIYYSQIVNDFQKGDIAEGYSVSREKKESFPLTVTSAQKNPTAFYLCASSASEEQYFGPGTRLTVT.

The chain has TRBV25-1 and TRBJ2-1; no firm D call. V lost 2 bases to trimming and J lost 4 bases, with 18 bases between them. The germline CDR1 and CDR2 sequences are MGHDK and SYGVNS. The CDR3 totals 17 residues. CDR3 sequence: CASSEHRLSIQYNEQFF. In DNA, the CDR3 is TGTGCCAGCAGTGAACACCGTCTCTCAATACAGTACAATGAGCAGTTCTTC. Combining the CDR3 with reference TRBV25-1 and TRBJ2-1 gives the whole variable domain EADIYQTPRYLVIGTGKKITLECSQTMGHDKMYWYQQDPGMELHLIHYSYGVNSTEKGDLSSESTVSRIRTEHFPLTLESARPSHTSQYLCASSEHRLSIQYNEQFFGPGTRLTVL.

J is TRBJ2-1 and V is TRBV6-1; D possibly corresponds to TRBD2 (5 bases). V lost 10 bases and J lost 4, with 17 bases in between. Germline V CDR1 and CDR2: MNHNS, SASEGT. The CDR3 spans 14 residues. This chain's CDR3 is CATMDSPYYNEQFF. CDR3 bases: TGTGCCACCATGGACTCCCCCTATTACAATGAGCAGTTCTTC.

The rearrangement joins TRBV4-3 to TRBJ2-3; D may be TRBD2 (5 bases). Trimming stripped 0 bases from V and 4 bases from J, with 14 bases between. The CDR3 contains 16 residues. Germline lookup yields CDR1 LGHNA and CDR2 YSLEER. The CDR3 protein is CASSQDPQTMADTQYF. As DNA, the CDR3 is TGCGCCAGCAGCCAAGACCCCCAGACTATGGCAGATACGCAGTATTTT.

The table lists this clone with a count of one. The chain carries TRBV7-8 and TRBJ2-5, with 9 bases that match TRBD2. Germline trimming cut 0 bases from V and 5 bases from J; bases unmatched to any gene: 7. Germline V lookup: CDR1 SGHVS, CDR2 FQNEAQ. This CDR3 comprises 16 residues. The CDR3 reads CASSLARSGRWETQYF. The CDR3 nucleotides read TGTGCCAGCAGCTTAGCGCGTAGCGGGAGATGGGAGACCCAGTACTTC.

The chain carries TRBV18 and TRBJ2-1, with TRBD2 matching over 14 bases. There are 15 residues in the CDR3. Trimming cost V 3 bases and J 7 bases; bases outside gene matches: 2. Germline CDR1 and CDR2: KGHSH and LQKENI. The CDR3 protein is CASSPGTSGGNEQFF. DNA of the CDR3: TGTGCCAGCTCACCGGGGACTAGCGGGGGTAATGAGCAGTTCTTC.

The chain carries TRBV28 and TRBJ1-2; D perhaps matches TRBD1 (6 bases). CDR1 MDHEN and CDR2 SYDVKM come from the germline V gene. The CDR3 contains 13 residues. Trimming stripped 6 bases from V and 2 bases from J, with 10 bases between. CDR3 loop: CASRNGQNYGYTF. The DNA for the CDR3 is TGTGCCAGCAGAAACGGACAGAACTATGGCTACACCTTC.

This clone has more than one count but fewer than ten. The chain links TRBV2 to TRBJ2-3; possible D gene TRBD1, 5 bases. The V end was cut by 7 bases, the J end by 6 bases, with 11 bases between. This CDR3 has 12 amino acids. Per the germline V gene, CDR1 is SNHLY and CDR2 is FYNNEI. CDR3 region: CASTGDSDTQYF. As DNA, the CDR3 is TGTGCCAGCACGGGTGACAGCGATACGCAGTATTTT.

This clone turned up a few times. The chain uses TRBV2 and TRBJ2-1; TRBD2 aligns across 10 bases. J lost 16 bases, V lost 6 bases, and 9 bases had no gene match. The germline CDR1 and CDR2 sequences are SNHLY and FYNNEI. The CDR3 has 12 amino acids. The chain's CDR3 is CASRKTGTSEFF. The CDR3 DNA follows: TGTGCCAGCAGGAAAACCGGGACTAGCGAATTCTTC.

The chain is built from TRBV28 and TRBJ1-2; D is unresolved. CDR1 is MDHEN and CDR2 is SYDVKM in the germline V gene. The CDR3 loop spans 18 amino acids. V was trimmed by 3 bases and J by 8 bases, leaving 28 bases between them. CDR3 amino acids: CASSFKTSWVSFLEGYTF. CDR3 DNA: TGTGCCAGCAGTTTTAAAACAAGCTGGGTCAGTTTCCTTGAGGGCTACACCTTC.

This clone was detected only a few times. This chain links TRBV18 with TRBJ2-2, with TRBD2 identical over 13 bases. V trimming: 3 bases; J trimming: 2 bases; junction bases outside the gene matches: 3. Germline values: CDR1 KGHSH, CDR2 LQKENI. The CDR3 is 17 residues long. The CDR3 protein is CASSPGLAGTNTGELFF. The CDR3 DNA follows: TGTGCCAGCTCACCGGGACTAGCGGGAACTAACACCGGGGAGCTGTTTTTT.